Here is one T cell receptor beta chain with its context. This CDR3 has 15 residues. Unmatched junction bases numbered 4, after V lost 5 bases and J lost 5 bases. CDR1 and CDR2 (germline): SGHAT, FQNNGV. The data derive from a study of technical replicates of blood from several donors. Data came from immunoSEQ multiplex PCR; TCRdb stores just in-frame clones and leaves some out. Of just over 55,000 clones in the sample, just under 95% were seen once. V gene TRBV11-2 combines with J gene TRBJ2-2; 11 nucleotides match TRBD2. This TCR was sampled from a human donor in good health. Some clones in this sample may be carry-over from other donors' samples. The sample taken for sequencing was PBMCs. The CDR3 here is CASSPTSGETGELFF. In DNA, the CDR3 is TGTGCCAGCAGCCCGACTAGCGGGGAGACCGGGGAGCTGTTTTTT.